Included here is one T cell receptor beta chain sequence, with context. The data are from a study of blood T cell repertoires in COVID-19. Looking at the study overall: The study drew acute and convalescent COVID-19 samples from the United States, Italy and Spain. PBMCs, B-cell-depleted T cells, or T cells provided the cDNA or gDNA that made up the material.

CDR1 is SGHAT, CDR2 FQNNGV, per germline. The CDR3 has 14 amino acids. The trim removed 3 bases at V and 2 bases at J, leaving 4 bases unmatched. Per the original data handling: Nucleated cell number was recorded as an estimate derived from reference gene primer amplification. Method: immunoSEQ multiplex PCR; TCRdb's copy keeps in-frame clones and lacks some. V and J calls and clone size come straight from that table; D and trimming were deduced from the DNA. This sample has under 300,000 clones; approximately 79% occur once, and the top ten carry about 4%. The material sequenced was peripheral blood. The J gene is TRBJ2-7, the V gene TRBV11-2; TRBD2 agrees at 7 bases. The sequence was collected from a woman between 35 and 50 years old with active or convalescent COVID-19. The chain's CDR3 is CASSFLGGTYEQYF. DNA for the CDR3: TGTGCCAGCAGCTTCCTCGGGGGGACCTACGAGCAGTACTTC.